These T cell receptor beta chains were read from a single sample in a study of T cells in Graves' hyperthyroidism and ophthalmopathy. TCRdb reanalysed the multiplex PCR reads using MiXCR and keeps one entry per CDR3 protein. The sample contains nearly 750,000 distinct CDR3 sequences, about a third of which appear only once. Sequenced sample: blood. The receptor source for this set is a woman in her forties with Graves' hyperthyroidism. Both conserved end residues are part of each CDR3. Each record gives: J gene, clone size, D gene, V gene, CDR3 DNA, CDR3 protein. The D gene is left open where the match is weak. The listing skips clone size in some rows; elsewhere it reads once, few, many or a size class.

TRBJ1-2 - - TRBV7-9 TGTGCCAGCAGCTCAGGGTCTTATCATGATGGCTACACCTTC CASSSGSYHDGYTF
TRBJ1-1 few TRBD1 TRBV6-5 TGTGCCAGCAGTTCCTTACCCAGGGGGGAAGCTTTCTTT CASSSLPRGEAFF
TRBJ2-5 - TRBD1 TRBV12-3/TRBV12-4 TGTGCCAGCAGTTTAAGGGACAGGGGATGGGGGGCCCAGTACTTC CASSLRDRGWGAQYF
TRBJ2-7 - - TRBV12-3/TRBV12-4 TGTGCCAGCAGTCCCGAGGGACGGGGCGAGCAGTACTTC CASSPEGRGEQYF
TRBJ2-5 many TRBD2 TRBV12-3/TRBV12-4 TGTGCCAGCCGGGGGACTACTCAAGAGACCCAGTACTTC CASRGTTQETQYF
TRBJ2-3 once TRBD1 TRBV5-1 TGCGCCAGCAGCTGGACAGGGATGGGCACAGATACGCAGTATTTT CASSWTGMGTDTQYF
TRBJ2-7 many TRBD2 TRBV7-9 TGTGCCAGCAGCTCTGACAAGTGGCTAGCGGACTACGAGCAGTACTTC CASSSDKWLADYEQYF
TRBJ2-5 many - TRBV4-1 TGCGCCAGCAGCGACAACGCAAGGGGACAGACCCAGTACTTC CASSDNARGQTQYF
TRBJ1-1 few - TRBV27 TGTGCCAGCATGCAAGGGGGTCTCCCCTCCCCGGCTTTCTTT CASMQGGLPSPAFF
TRBJ2-7 - TRBD1 TRBV12-3/TRBV12-4 TGTGCCAGCAGTTTAGGACAGGGGGCTAGGTACGAGCAGTACTTC CASSLGQGARYEQYF
TRBJ2-7 - - TRBV29-1 TGCAGCTTAGCATCCGGCAGGGACTACGAGCAGTACTTC CSLASGRDYEQYF
TRBJ1-2 - TRBD1 TRBV7-9 TGTGCCAGCAGTTTATCAGCGGGACAGATTTATGGCTACACCTTC CASSLSAGQIYGYTF
TRBJ2-7 many TRBD2 TRBV7-2 TGTGCCAGCAGGGGCGGGGGGGCAACGCTCTACGAGCAGTACTTC CASRGGGATLYEQYF
TRBJ2-7 - TRBD1 TRBV5-8 TGTGCCAGCAGCCCAACCCAGGGGGCCTACGAGCAGTACTTC CASSPTQGAYEQYF
TRBJ2-7 - - TRBV9 TGTGCCAGCAGCCAAAGCGGGTACCTCTACGAGCAGTACTTC CASSQSGYLYEQYF
TRBJ2-7 many TRBD2 TRBV6-6 TGTGCCAGCAGGAGAGCTAGCGGTGACTACGAGCAGTACTTC CASRRASGDYEQYF
TRBJ2-5 many - TRBV20-1 TGCAGTGCTCCCCGGGCCCGGGCCGAGACCCAGTACTTC CSAPRARAETQYF
TRBJ2-7 - - TRBV10-3 TGTGCCAGCAGTTACCGGGCTACCTACTCCTACGAGCAGTACTTC CASSYRATYSYEQYF
TRBJ1-1 many TRBD1 TRBV9 TGTGCCAGCAGCGTAGTCACAGGGGCCTACACTGAAGCTTTCTTT CASSVVTGAYTEAFF
TRBJ2-1 - - TRBV7-7 TGTGCCAGCAACCGGGACCAACTATACAATGAGCAGTTCTTC CASNRDQLYNEQFF
TRBJ2-7 - TRBD2 TRBV7-9 TGTGCCAGCAGCTCCCCAATGTTAGCGGGAGGGACCTACGAGCAGTACTTC CASSSPMLAGGTYEQYF
TRBJ1-5 - - TRBV6-4 TGTGCCAGCAGTGAGGGGACGGGACTTGAATATAGCAATCAGCCCCAGCATTTT CASSEGTGLEYSNQPQHF
TRBJ2-7 many TRBD1 TRBV7-9 TGTGCCAGCAGCTTAGTCACAGGGGGCGACGAGCAGTACTTC CASSLVTGGDEQYF
TRBJ1-5 once - TRBV28 TGTGCCAGCAGTCCCCGATCCCTCGATCAGCCCCAGCATTTT CASSPRSLDQPQHF
TRBJ1-1 - TRBD1 TRBV20-1 TGCAGTGCTATTTACAGGGGTGCAGGTTACACTGAAGCTTTCTTT CSAIYRGAGYTEAFF
TRBJ2-5 - TRBD2 TRBV11-2 TGTGCCAGCAGCCAAACCCAGCGGGAGAGAGAGACCCAGTACTTC CASSQTQRERETQYF
TRBJ1-1 few - TRBV5-4 TGTGCCAGCAGCTTGGCCGGATCGGCAGGCACTGAAGCTTTCTTT CASSLAGSAGTEAFF
TRBJ1-5 many - TRBV12-3/TRBV12-4 TGTGCCAGCAGTTTAAGGCAGAGCAATCAGCCCCAGCATTTT CASSLRQSNQPQHF
TRBJ2-6 - TRBD2 TRBV5-1 TGCGCCAGCAGCACCCGGGACTACGGGGTGCCTGGGGCCAACGTCCTGACTTTC CASSTRDYGVPGANVLTF